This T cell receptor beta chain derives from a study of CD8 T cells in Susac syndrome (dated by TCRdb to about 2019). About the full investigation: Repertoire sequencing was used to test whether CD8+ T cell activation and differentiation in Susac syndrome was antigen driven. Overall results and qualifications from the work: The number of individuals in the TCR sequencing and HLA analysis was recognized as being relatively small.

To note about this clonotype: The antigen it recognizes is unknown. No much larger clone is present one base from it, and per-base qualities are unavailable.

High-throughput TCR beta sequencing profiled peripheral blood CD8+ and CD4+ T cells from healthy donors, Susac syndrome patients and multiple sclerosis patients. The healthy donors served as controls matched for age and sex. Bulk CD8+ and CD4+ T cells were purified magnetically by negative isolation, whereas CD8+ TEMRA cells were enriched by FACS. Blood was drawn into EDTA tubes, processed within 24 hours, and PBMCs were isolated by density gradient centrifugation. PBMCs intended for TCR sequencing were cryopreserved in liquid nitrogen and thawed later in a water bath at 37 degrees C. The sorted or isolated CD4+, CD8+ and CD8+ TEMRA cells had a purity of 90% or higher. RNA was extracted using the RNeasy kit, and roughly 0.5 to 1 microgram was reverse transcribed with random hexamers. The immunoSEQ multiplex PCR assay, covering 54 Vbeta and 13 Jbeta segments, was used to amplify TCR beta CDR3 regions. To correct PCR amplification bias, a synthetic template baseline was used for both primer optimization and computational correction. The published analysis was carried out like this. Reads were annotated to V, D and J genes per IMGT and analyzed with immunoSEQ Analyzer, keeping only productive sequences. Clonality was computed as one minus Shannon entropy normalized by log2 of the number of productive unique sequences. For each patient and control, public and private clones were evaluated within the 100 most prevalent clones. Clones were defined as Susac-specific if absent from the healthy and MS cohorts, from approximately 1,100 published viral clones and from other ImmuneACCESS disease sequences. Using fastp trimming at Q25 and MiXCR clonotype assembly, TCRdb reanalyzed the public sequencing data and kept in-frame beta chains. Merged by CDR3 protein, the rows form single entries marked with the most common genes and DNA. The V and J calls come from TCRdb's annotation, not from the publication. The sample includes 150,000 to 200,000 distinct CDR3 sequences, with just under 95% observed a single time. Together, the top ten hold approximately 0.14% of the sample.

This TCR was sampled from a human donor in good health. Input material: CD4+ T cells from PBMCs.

The CDR3 region: CATSRTRNTGELFF. The nucleotides are TGTGCCACCAGCAGGACGAGAAACACCGGGGAGCTGTTTTTT. This chain is built from TRBV15 and TRBJ2-2, with no confidently assigned D gene. Including the terminal cysteine and phenylalanine, the CDR3 comprises 14 residues. Just the 42-base CDR3 DNA is kept, in frame starting at base 1. The junction carries 7 bases between V and J, which are trimmed by 3 bases and 2 bases respectively. The germline V gene encodes CDR1 LNHNV and CDR2 YYDKDF (reference sequence).